The clone carrying this T cell receptor (beta chain) has just a few counts. The CDR3 length is 18 residues. Germline V gives CDR1 LGHNA, CDR2 YSLEER. V lost 4 bases and J 5 bases, leaving 26 bases between the germline ends. The sample belongs to a study of T-cell memory formation after mild COVID-19. In TCRdb, the 5' RACE reads were re-called with MiXCR into one record per CDR3 protein. This table holds 240,000 or so distinct CDR3 sequences, 8% to 9.5% found once. The V and J genes are TRBV4-3 and TRBJ2-5; D is unresolved. This clonotype originated in a man between 18 and 35 years old who had mild COVID-19 (a few samples of this study predate the infection). Cell type and time point are not known. Sequencing input: PBMCs or a T cell subset sorted from them (not recorded which). CDR3 sequence (DNA): TGCGCCAGCAGCCGATTGATTCTCTCCGGGCTGGAAGGGGAGACCCAGTACTTC. Translating it yields CASSRLILSGLEGETQYF.